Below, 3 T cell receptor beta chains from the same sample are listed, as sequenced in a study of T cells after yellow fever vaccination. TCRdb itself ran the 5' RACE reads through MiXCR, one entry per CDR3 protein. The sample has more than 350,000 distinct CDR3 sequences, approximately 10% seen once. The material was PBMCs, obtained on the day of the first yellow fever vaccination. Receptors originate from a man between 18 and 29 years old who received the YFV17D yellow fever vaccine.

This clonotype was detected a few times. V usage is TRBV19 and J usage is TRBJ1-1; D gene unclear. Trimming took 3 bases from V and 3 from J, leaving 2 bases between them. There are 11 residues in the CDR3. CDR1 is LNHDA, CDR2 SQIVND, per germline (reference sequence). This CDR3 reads CASSMDTEAFF. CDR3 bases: TGTGCCAGTAGTATGGACACTGAAGCTTTCTTT.

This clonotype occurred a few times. CDR3 in amino acids: CASKHSGGWDRYNEQFF. CDR3 DNA: TGTGCCAGCAAACATTCCGGGGGGTGGGACAGATACAATGAGCAGTTCTTC. The rearrangement uses TRBV12-3 or TRBV12-4 and TRBJ2-1; D possibly matches TRBD1 or TRBD2 (7 bases each). Trimming removed 7 bases from V and 4 bases from J, with 23 bases in between. The CDR3 loop spans 17 amino acids.

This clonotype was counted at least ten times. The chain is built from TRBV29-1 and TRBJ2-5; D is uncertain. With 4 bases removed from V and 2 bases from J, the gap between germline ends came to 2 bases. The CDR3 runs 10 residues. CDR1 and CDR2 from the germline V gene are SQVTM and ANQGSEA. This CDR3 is CSVVQETQYF. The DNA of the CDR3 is TGCAGCGTTGTACAAGAGACCCAGTACTTC.